The present T cell receptor beta chain was sequenced within a study of blood T cell repertoires in COVID-19. The repertoire was sequenced with immunoSEQ multiplex PCR; TCRdb's copy has only in-frame clones and lacks some. The sample has 250,000 to 350,000 clones, about 88% seen once. The CDR3 is 12 amino acids. V lost 7 bases to trimming and J lost 1 base; unmatched junction nucleotides: 3. Looked up from germline, CDR1 is SQVTM and CDR2 is ANQGSEA. Patients at the Seattle site were enrolled during active infection and followed longitudinally. The chain is built from TRBV29-1 and TRBJ1-1; 7 nucleotides match TRBD1. This receptor was taken from a woman in her 30s with COVID-19, enrolled during active disease. Sequencing was carried out using peripheral blood. DNA of the CDR3: TGCAGCGGGGGACAGCCGAACACTGAAGCTTTCTTT. It is translated as CSGGQPNTEAFF.